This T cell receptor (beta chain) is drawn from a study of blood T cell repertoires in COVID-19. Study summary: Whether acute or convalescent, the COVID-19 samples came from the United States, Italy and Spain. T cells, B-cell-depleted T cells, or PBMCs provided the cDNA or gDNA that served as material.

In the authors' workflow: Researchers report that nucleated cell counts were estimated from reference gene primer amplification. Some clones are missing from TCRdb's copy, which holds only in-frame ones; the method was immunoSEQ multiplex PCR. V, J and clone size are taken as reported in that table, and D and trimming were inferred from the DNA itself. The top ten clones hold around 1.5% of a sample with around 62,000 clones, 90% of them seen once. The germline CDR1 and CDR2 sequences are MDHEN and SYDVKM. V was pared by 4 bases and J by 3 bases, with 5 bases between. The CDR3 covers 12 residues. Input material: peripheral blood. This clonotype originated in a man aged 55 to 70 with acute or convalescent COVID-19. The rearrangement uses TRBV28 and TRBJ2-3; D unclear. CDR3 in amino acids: CASSSQTDTQYF. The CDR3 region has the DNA TGTGCCAGCAGTTCCCAGACAGATACGCAGTATTTT.